The 22 T cell receptor beta chains in this list originate from one sample, sequenced in a study of blood T cell repertoires in COVID-19. Produced via immunoSEQ multiplex PCR; TCRdb's table is partial and in-frame only. The table records 150,000 to 200,000 clones, 80% to 90% of them present only once. The sample taken for sequencing was peripheral blood. The receptors were sampled from a human donor in a cohort sampled during active COVID-19.

The J gene is TRBJ2-4, the V gene TRBV5-8; possible D gene TRBD1, 6 bases. Trimming removed 1 base from V and 5 bases from J, with 16 bases in between. Looked up from germline, CDR1 is SGHTS and CDR2 is YDEGEE. The CDR3 contains 16 residues. The CDR3: CASSLFGAGTQNIQYF. The DNA of the CDR3 is TGTGCCAGCAGCTTGTTCGGTGCCGGGACACAAAACATTCAGTACTTC.

As regards this clone: Sequence at one end of the junction differs from germline and may be a read error. The chain combines TRBV6-2 or TRBV6-3 with TRBJ1-5; possible D gene TRBD1, 5 bases. This CDR3 is built from 15 residues. The germline CDR1 and CDR2 sequences are MNHEY and SVGEGT. In DNA form, the CDR3 reads TGTGCCAGCAGTTACATGGACGGGGGGAATCGGCCCCAGCATTTT. It translates to CASSYMDGGNRPQHF.

The J gene is TRBJ1-4, the V gene TRBV6-6, with 9 bases matching TRBD1. V lost 4 bases, J lost 6 bases, and 6 bases stayed unmatched. Germline V gives CDR1 MNHNY, CDR2 SVGAGI (reference sequence). This CDR3 comprises 15 residues. The CDR3 spells CASSSGTGLHEKLFF. In DNA form, the CDR3 reads TGTGCCAGCAGTTCCGGGACAGGGTTACATGAAAAACTGTTTTTT.

This chain connects TRBV19 to TRBJ1-2; 7 bases fit TRBD1. Germline V gene lookup returns CDR1 LNHDA and CDR2 SQIVND (reference sequence). The CDR3 runs 13 residues. V was pared by 6 bases and J by 4 bases, with 5 bases of the junction left unmatched. The CDR3 sequence: CASSPGGTYGYTF. CDR3 coding DNA: TGTGCCAGTAGCCCAGGGGGGACCTATGGCTACACCTTC.

The genes are TRBV3-1 (or the pseudogene TRBV3-2) and TRBJ2-5; 10 bases map to TRBD2. The CDR3 is 20 residues long. Trimming took 0 bases from V and 4 from J; bases not matched to a gene: 17. CDR1 is LGHDT, CDR2 YNNKEL, per germline (reference sequence). CDR3 region: CASSQDHPGLAGAVGETQYF. The CDR3 nucleotides read TGTGCCAGCAGCCAAGACCACCCGGGGCTAGCGGGAGCGGTCGGAGAGACCCAGTACTTC.

This chain uses TRBV7-9 with TRBJ2-1, with 7 bases fitting TRBD1. Germline values: CDR1 SEHNR, CDR2 FQNEAQ (reference sequence). After removal of 4 bases from V and 9 bases from J, the junction contained 9 bases not matched to a gene. This CDR3 has 14 amino acids. CDR3 bases: TGTGCCAGCAGCTCCGACAGGGTAGGATTTGAGCAGTTCTTC. Translated, it gives CASSSDRVGFEQFF.

The chain links TRBV3-1 (or the pseudogene TRBV3-2) to TRBJ1-3, with TRBD1 matching over 11 bases. CDR1 and CDR2 from the germline V gene are LGHDT and YNNKEL (reference sequence). V dropped 2 bases and J dropped 3; count of bases not matched to a gene: 3. The length of the CDR3 is 16 residues. CDR3 residues: CASSQSDRGRGNTIYF. The CDR3 DNA sequence: TGTGCCAGCAGCCAATCGGACAGGGGGCGTGGAAACACCATATATTTT.

In the case of this clone: A read error may account for a junction end that differs from germline. The rearrangement links TRBV12-3 or TRBV12-4 to TRBJ2-7, with 7 bases fitting TRBD1. This CDR3 has 11 amino acids. For the CDR3, the DNA is TGTGCCAGCAGTTTACGGGACAGCAAGGCCTTC. It encodes CASSLRDSKAF.

The chain combines TRBV6-1 with TRBJ2-1, with 8 positions matching TRBD2. Per germline, CDR1 MNHNS and CDR2 SASEGT. The length of the CDR3 is 17 residues. J gave up 0 bases and V 2 bases, and 6 bases lay outside the gene matches. The DNA of the CDR3 is TGTGCCAGCAGTGAAACCCCAAGCGGGAGCTCCTACAATGAGCAGTTCTTC. It yields the protein CASSETPSGSSYNEQFF.

The chain links TRBV6-6 to TRBJ2-7, with D possibly matching TRBD1 (5 bases). Germline V gene lookup returns CDR1 MNHNY and CDR2 SVGAGI (reference sequence). The CDR3 is 14 residues long. Deletions cut 7 bases from V and 3 bases from J, with 16 bases between. Here the CDR3 DNA reads TGTGCCAGCATAAAAACAGGCGGAGACTACGAGCAGTACTTC. This gives the protein CASIKTGGDYEQYF.

J is TRBJ2-7 and V is TRBV29-1, with TRBD1 identical over 9 bases. CDR1 is SQVTM, CDR2 ANQGSEA, per germline. The CDR3 length is 13 residues. V shed 5 bases, J shed 5 bases, and the junction held 7 bases outside the gene matches. This CDR3 reads CSVLWTGVHEQYF. Here the CDR3 DNA reads TGCAGCGTTCTTTGGACAGGGGTTCACGAGCAGTACTTC.

The chain joins TRBV6-6 to TRBJ2-7; maybe TRBD1 (6 bases). This CDR3 comprises 12 residues. Germline-derived CDR1 and CDR2 are MNHNY and SVGAGI (reference sequence). V was clipped by 5 bases and J by 6 bases, with 11 bases between them. The chain's CDR3 is CASSHNRAEQYF. The CDR3, as DNA: TGTGCCAGCAGTCATAACAGGGCCGAGCAGTACTTC.

This clone was found once. The rearrangement uses TRBV19 and TRBJ1-5, with D hard to call. The CDR3 has 12 residues. Germline CDR1 and CDR2: LNHDA and SQIVND (reference sequence). Trimming left V 7 bases short and J 6 bases short, with 10 bases between. The CDR3 loop is CASTSPGQPQHF. In DNA, the CDR3 is TGTGCCAGTACTTCCCCAGGTCAGCCCCAGCATTTT.

The rearrangement joins TRBV27 to TRBJ1-4, with D uncertain. Germline V lookup: CDR1 MNHEY, CDR2 SMNVEV (reference sequence). With 6 bases removed from V and 0 bases from J, the gap between germline ends came to 14 bases. The CDR3 loop spans 16 amino acids. This CDR3 reads CASSSQTAATNEKLFF. The CDR3 nucleotides are TGTGCCAGCAGCTCTCAGACGGCGGCAACTAATGAAAAACTGTTTTTT. Drawing the rest from reference TRBV27 and TRBJ1-4, the complete variable domain is EAQVTQNPRYLITVTGKKLTVTCSQNMNHEYMSWYRQDPGLGLRQIYYSMNVEVTDKGDVPEGYKVSRKEKRNFPLILESPSPNQTSLYFCASSSQTAATNEKLFFGSGTQLSVL.

The J gene is TRBJ2-7, the V gene TRBV27, with D possibly TRBD2 on 6 matching bases. CDR3 length equals 14 residues. Trimming removed 8 bases from V and 5 bases from J, with 19 bases in between. CDR1 MNHEY and CDR2 SMNVEV come from the germline V gene (reference sequence). The CDR3 is CASGGFRGRNEQYF. The CDR3 nucleotides are TGTGCCAGCGGTGGTTTTCGGGGGAGGAACGAGCAGTACTTC.

This chain links TRBV7-2 with TRBJ2-1, with TRBD2 matching 15 bases. This CDR3 region has 16 residues. V lost 6 bases to trimming and J lost 5 bases; unmatched junction nucleotides: 5. The germline V gene has CDR1 SGHTA and CDR2 FQGNSA. The CDR3 DNA reads as TGTGCCAGCAGTCTTGGACTAGCGGGAGGGCACAATGAGCAGTTCTTC. Encoded protein: CASSLGLAGGHNEQFF.

V and J are TRBV7-9 and TRBJ2-1, with TRBD2 matching over 10 bases. The CDR3 consists of 16 residues. Germline CDR1 and CDR2: SEHNR and FQNEAQ (reference sequence). V shed 5 bases and J 6 bases; nucleotides not matched to a gene: 10. Here the CDR3 DNA reads TGTGCCAGCAGCCTCGTGGTAGCGGGGGGCACCAATGAGCAGTTCTTC. Residues: CASSLVVAGGTNEQFF.

This clone has more than one count but fewer than ten. This chain uses TRBV4-1 with TRBJ2-5; 7 positions match TRBD2. The J segment lost 9 bases and the V segment lost 4 bases, leaving 8 bases of the junction unmatched. The CDR3 totals 13 residues. CDR1 is MGHRA, CDR2 YSYEKL, per germline. The CDR3 sequence is CASSLGEGTPQYF. In nucleotides, the CDR3 is TGCGCCAGCAGCCTCGGGGAGGGGACCCCCCAGTACTTC.

The CDR3 protein is CATSRDLWTGGSADTQYF. The CDR3 DNA reads as TGTGCCACCAGCAGAGATCTCTGGACAGGGGGTTCTGCAGATACGCAGTATTTT. The V gene is TRBV15, the J gene TRBJ2-3; 10 nucleotides line up with TRBD1. Germline assignment: CDR1 LNHNV and CDR2 YYDKDF (reference sequence). V was pared by 0 bases and J by 4 bases, with 10 bases of the junction left unmatched. The CDR3 sequence is 18 residues long.

The gene calls are TRBV7-2 and TRBJ2-1, with 10 bases fitting TRBD2. The junction had 19 bases not matched to a gene; V was cut back by 5 bases and J by 6 bases. The CDR3 extends over 19 amino acids. CDR1 and CDR2 from the germline V gene are SGHTA and FQGNSA. CDR3 residues: CASSLRLGEAGGRGNEQFF. The DNA for the CDR3 is TGTGCCAGCAGCCTGAGGTTGGGCGAAGCGGGGGGGCGGGGCAATGAGCAGTTCTTC.

The chain employs TRBV19 and TRBJ1-5; the match to TRBD1 covers 8 bases. CDR1 and CDR2 (germline): LNHDA, SQIVND (reference sequence). Trimming removed 6 bases from V and 3 bases from J; junction bases left unmatched: 7. CDR3 size: 15 residues. The CDR3 DNA reads TGTGCCAGTAGGGGAAGGACAGGGTCCAATCAGCCCCAGCATTTT. Translated, it gives CASRGRTGSNQPQHF. The full variable domain, completed using reference TRBV19 and TRBJ1-5, is DGGITQSPKYLFRKEGQNVTLSCEQNLNHDAMYWYRQDPGQGLRLIYYSQIVNDFQKGDIAEGYSVSREKKESFPLTVTSAQKNPTAFYLCASRGRTGSNQPQHFGDGTRLSIL.

The rearrangement joins TRBV7-9 to TRBJ2-3, with D perhaps TRBD1 (6 bases). CDR1 and CDR2 from the germline V gene are SEHNR and FQNEAQ (reference sequence). The CDR3 consists of 14 residues. V was pared by 5 bases and J by 2 bases, with 11 bases between. CDR3 amino acids: CASSHGQTTDTQYF. The CDR3 nucleotides read TGTGCCAGCAGCCACGGACAGACCACAGATACGCAGTATTTT.